This T cell receptor (beta chain) was captured by sequencing in a study of blood T cell repertoires in COVID-19. This clone was observed a single time. The CDR3 spans 14 residues. TCRdb's table, derived via immunoSEQ multiplex PCR, lists solely in-frame clones and lacks some. The sample lists around 250,000 clones, about nine tenths occurring once. The TCR originated in a man aged 18 to 29 who had recovered from COVID-19. Sequenced material: PBMCs or T cells enriched from blood (not recorded which). The rearrangement uses TRBV21-1 and TRBJ2-3; TRBD2 is taken as the D call from the table, unchecked against the DNA. TRBV21-1 is classified as a pseudogene. The DNA of the CDR3 is TGTGCCAGCAGCAAAGGTGGACTACCGGTTTCGCAGTATTTT. Translated: CASSKGGLPVSQYF.